This T cell receptor beta chain derives from a study of cytomegalovirus exposure and HLA in healthy donors. With 60 Vbeta and 13 Jbeta primers, the PCR was carried out. Here immunoSEQ multiplex PCR was the method, and the copy in TCRdb shows in-frame clones only, minus some. Among about 130,000 clones listed, around three quarters were seen once. The CDR3 runs to 14 residues. Per germline, CDR1 SGDLS and CDR2 YYNGEE. V shed 3 bases and J shed 0 bases, with 7 bases lying between them. The sequenced sample consisted of PBMCs. The receptor was derived from a man aged 30-40 years in good health and CMV-seronegative. J is TRBJ1-5 and V is TRBV9; a possible D gene is TRBD1 (6 bases). CDR3 sequence: CASSEGDSNQPQHF. The CDR3 DNA is TGTGCCAGCAGCGAGGGGGATAGCAATCAGCCCCAGCATTTT.